This is a list of T cell receptor beta chains from one sample in a study of blood T cell repertoires in COVID-19. The repertoire was sequenced with immunoSEQ multiplex PCR; TCRdb's copy has only in-frame clones and lacks some. The table has 200,000 to 250,000 clones, about 91% seen once. Specimen: peripheral blood. These receptors were taken from a woman younger than 45 with COVID-19, enrolled during active disease. Each CDR3 is given with its conserved first and last residue. A D gene is named only where the DNA matches it firmly. Clone size is stated in some rows and not others, as once, few, many or a class when expanded.

j_call v_call clone_size d_call cdr3_aa cdr3_nt
TRBJ2-2 TRBV5-4 NA NA CASSFIGATGELFF TGTGCCAGCAGCTTTATCGGTGCGACCGGGGAGCTGTTTTTT
TRBJ2-7 TRBV28 NA TRBD2 CASSLTSGDSYEQYF TGTGCCAGCAGTCTGACTAGCGGGGATTCCTACGAGCAGTACTTC
TRBJ2-2 TRBV7-9 NA TRBD1 CASSPGTGATGELFF TGTGCCAGCAGCCCAGGGACAGGGGCTACCGGGGAGCTGTTTTTT
TRBJ2-7 TRBV7-2 NA NA CASSLYLEGYEQYF TGTGCCAGCAGCTTATACTTGGAGGGTTACGAGCAGTACTTC
TRBJ2-5 TRBV5-6 NA TRBD2 CASSLVRGVQETQYF TGTGCCAGCAGCTTGGTTCGGGGGGTACAAGAGACCCAGTACTTC
TRBJ2-3 TRBV6-6 NA NA CASRGTSTDTQYF TGTGCCAGCAGGGGGACTAGCACAGATACGCAGTATTTT
TRBJ1-6 TRBV10-3 few NA CAISESLQGNNSPLHF TGTGCCATCAGTGAGTCTTTGCAGGGCAATAATTCACCCCTCCACTTT
TRBJ1-2 TRBV19 NA TRBD1 CASSTPGGSDYGYTF TGTGCCAGTAGTACGCCAGGGGGCTCCGACTATGGCTACACCTTC
TRBJ1-2 TRBV6-2/TRBV6-3 NA TRBD1 CASSYRQVVRDRLRGYTF TGTGCCAGCAGTTACCGTCAGGTGGTCCGGGACAGACTACGGGGCTACACCTTC
TRBJ2-2 TRBV10-1 once NA CASSGYGTGELFF TGCGCCAGCAGCGGGTACGGCACCGGGGAGCTGTTTTTT
TRBJ1-5 TRBV6-2/TRBV6-3 NA NA CASSYSGGNQPQHF TGTGCCAGCAGTTACTCGGGGGGGAATCAGCCCCAGCATTTT
TRBJ1-1 TRBV6-5 NA TRBD1 CASSSGTGEGTEAFF TGTGCCAGCAGTTCCGGGACAGGGGAGGGCACTGAAGCTTTCTTT
TRBJ2-7 TRBV19 NA TRBD2 CARLGLAGGMLREQYF TGTGCAAGACTCGGACTAGCGGGGGGCATGTTACGCGAGCAGTACTTC
TRBJ2-3 TRBV11-2 NA TRBD2 CASSPPTSGIRDTQYF TGTGCCAGCAGCCCCCCGACTAGCGGGATTCGGGATACGCAGTATTTT
TRBJ1-5 TRBV5-8 few TRBD1 CASSRHDRGGNQPQHF TGTGCCAGCAGCCGACACGACAGGGGCGGCAATCAGCCCCAGCATTTT
TRBJ1-5 TRBV2 NA NA CASSEALGGNQPQHF TGTGCCAGCAGTGAAGCGCTCGGGGGGAATCAGCCCCAGCATTTT
TRBJ1-2 TRBV27 NA TRBD1 CASSLARGRAGYTF TGTGCCAGCAGTTTAGCCAGGGGGCGGGCTGGCTACACCTTC
TRBJ2-1 TRBV19 once TRBD2 CASKRGGLGYAFF TGTGCCAGTAAGCGGGGGGGCCTTGGTTACGCGTTCTTC
TRBJ2-1 TRBV10-1 NA NA CASSEDPHSYNEQFF TGCGCCAGCAGTGAGGATCCACACTCCTACAATGAGCAGTTCTTC
TRBJ2-1 TRBV7-8 NA NA CASSPTQAGAYNEQFF TGTGCCAGCAGCCCAACCCAAGCGGGCGCCTACAATGAGCAGTTCTTC
TRBJ1-5 TRBV6-2/TRBV6-3 NA NA CASSYPLLDYSNQPQHF TGTGCCAGCAGTTATCCCTTACTAGATTATAGCAATCAGCCCCAGCATTTT
TRBJ1-2 TRBV4-3 once TRBD1 CASSLGTVNNYGYTF TGCGCCAGCAGCCTAGGGACAGTCAATAACTATGGCTACACCTTC
TRBJ1-2 TRBV2 NA NA CASSATGVSYGYTF TGTGCCAGCAGCGCAACAGGTGTGAGCTATGGCTACACCTTC
TRBJ2-3 TRBV19 NA NA CASSMGQGGDTQYF TGTGCCAGTAGTATGGGCCAGGGTGGGGATACGCAGTATTTT
TRBJ1-5 TRBV7-8 once TRBD1 CASSLGRTGNQPQHF TGTGCCAGCAGCTTAGGTCGGACAGGGAATCAGCCCCAGCATTTT
TRBJ2-2 TRBV15 NA NA CATSRVAFSNTGELFF TGTGCCACCAGCAGAGTTGCGTTCTCGAACACCGGGGAGCTGTTTTTT
TRBJ1-2 TRBV25-1 few NA CASSAPRGYDYGYTF TGTGCCAGCAGTGCCCCCCGGGGTTACGACTATGGCTACACCTTC
TRBJ2-1 TRBV9 NA NA CASSVGGLQGPHSEQFF TGTGCCAGCAGCGTAGGGGGTTTGCAGGGCCCGCACAGTGAGCAGTTCTTC
TRBJ2-2 TRBV28 NA NA CASSFSAGANTGELFF TGTGCCAGCAGTTTTAGTGCAGGGGCTAACACCGGGGAGCTGTTTTTT
TRBJ2-2 TRBV11-3 NA NA CASSSPRTGELFF TGTGCCAGCAGCTCCCCTAGAACCGGGGAGCTGTTTTTT
TRBJ1-1 TRBV28 NA NA CASGGEEDTEAFF TGTGCCAGCGGGGGGGAAGAGGACACTGAAGCTTTCTTT
TRBJ2-3 TRBV9 NA TRBD2 CASERTSGDLRSADTQYF TGTGCCAGTGAAAGGACTAGCGGAGATCTTCGGAGCGCAGATACGCAGTATTTT
TRBJ1-1 TRBV6-5 NA NA CASTPQANTEAFF TGTGCCAGTACCCCACAGGCGAACACTGAAGCTTTCTTT
TRBJ2-3 TRBV7-9 NA TRBD1 CASSTGGRSDTQYF TGTGCCAGCAGTACAGGGGGCCGGTCAGATACGCAGTATTTT
TRBJ2-1 TRBV7-9 once NA CASSFADSYNEQFF TGTGCCAGCAGCTTTGCCGACAGCTACAATGAGCAGTTCTTC
TRBJ2-1 TRBV11-2 NA NA CASRDGDFPYNEQFF TGTGCCAGCAGGGATGGGGACTTTCCCTACAATGAGCAGTTCTTC
TRBJ2-2 TRBV5-4 NA NA CASSRWGGVSPGELFF TGTGCCAGCAGCCGGTGGGGGGGCGTTTCCCCCGGGGAGCTGTTTTTT
TRBJ1-2 TRBV25-1 NA NA CASSEGRGYGYTF TGTGCCAGCAGTGAGGGGAGGGGTTATGGCTACACCTTC
TRBJ2-7 TRBV9 NA NA CASSVGGEGLEQYF TGTGCCAGCAGCGTAGGCGGTGAGGGTTTGGAGCAGTACTTC
TRBJ1-2 TRBV29-1 NA NA CSARSQKYGYTF TGCAGCGCCAGGTCACAGAAGTATGGCTACACCTTC
TRBJ2-3 TRBV7-2 NA TRBD2 CASSPGSGMGDTQYF TGTGCCAGCAGCCCAGGTAGCGGGATGGGGGATACGCAGTATTTT
TRBJ2-1 TRBV7-6 NA TRBD1 CASSLGKIGTGDNEQFF TGTGCCAGCAGCTTAGGTAAAATCGGGACAGGTGACAATGAGCAGTTCTTC
TRBJ1-2 TRBV28 NA TRBD1 CASSLAGGYGYTF TGTGCCAGCAGTTTGGCAGGGGGCTATGGCTACACCTTC
TRBJ1-5 TRBV27 NA NA CASSPRPMGNQPQHF TGTGCCAGCAGTCCTCGCCCTATGGGCAATCAGCCCCAGCATTTT